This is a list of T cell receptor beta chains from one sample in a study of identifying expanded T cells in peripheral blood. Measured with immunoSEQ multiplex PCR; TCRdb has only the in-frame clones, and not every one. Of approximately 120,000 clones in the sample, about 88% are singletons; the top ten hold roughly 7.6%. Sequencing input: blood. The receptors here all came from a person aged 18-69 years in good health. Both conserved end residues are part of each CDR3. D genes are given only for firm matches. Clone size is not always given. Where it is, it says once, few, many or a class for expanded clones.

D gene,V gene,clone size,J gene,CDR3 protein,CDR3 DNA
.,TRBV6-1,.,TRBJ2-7,CASSEGGRPYEQYF,TGTGCCAGCAGTGAAGGGGGCAGGCCCTACGAGCAGTACTTC
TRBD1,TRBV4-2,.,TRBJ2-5,CASSQGRAGGPFETQYF,TGTGCCAGCAGCCAAGGGAGGGCAGGGGGCCCTTTTGAGACCCAGTACTTC
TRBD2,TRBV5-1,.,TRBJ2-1,CASSPTSGSINEQFF,TGCGCCAGCAGCCCGACTAGCGGGAGTATAAATGAGCAGTTCTTC
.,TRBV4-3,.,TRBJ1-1,CASSRGLRGFTEAFF,TGCGCCAGCAGCCGCGGACTGAGGGGGTTCACTGAAGCTTTCTTT
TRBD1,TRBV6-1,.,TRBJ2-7,CASRRQGRYEQYF,TGTGCCAGCAGGCGACAGGGACGCTACGAGCAGTACTTC
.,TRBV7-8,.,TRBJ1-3,CASSSPTGVGNTIYF,TGTGCCAGCAGCTCCCCGACAGGAGTGGGAAACACCATATATTTT
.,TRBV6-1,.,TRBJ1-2,CASSLLGVHGYTF,TGTGCCAGCAGCCTATTAGGAGTGCACGGCTACACCTTC
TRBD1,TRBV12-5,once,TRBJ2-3,CASGLGTGVADTQYF,TGTGCTAGTGGTTTGGGAACAGGGGTCGCGGATACGCAGTATTTT
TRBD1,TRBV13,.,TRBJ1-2,CASMGTAYGYTF,TGTGCCAGCATGGGGACAGCCTATGGCTACACCTTC
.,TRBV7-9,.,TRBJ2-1,CASSVTGLRDNEQFF,TGTGCCAGCAGCGTAACAGGACTACGGGACAATGAGCAGTTCTTC
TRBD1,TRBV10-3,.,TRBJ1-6,CAITGTADNSPLHF,TGTGCCATCACGGGGACAGCCGATAATTCACCCCTCCACTTT
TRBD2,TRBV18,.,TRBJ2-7,CASSASGTTAYEQYF,TGTGCCAGCTCAGCCTCCGGGACTACCGCCTACGAGCAGTACTTC
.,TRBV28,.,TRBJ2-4,CASNERPKNIQYF,TGTGCCAGCAATGAGAGGCCCAAAAACATTCAGTACTTC
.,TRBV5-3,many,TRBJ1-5,CARSPGALYSNQPQHF,TGTGCCAGAAGCCCCGGCGCCCTGTATAGCAATCAGCCCCAGCATTTT
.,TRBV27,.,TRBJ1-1,CASSFSANTEAFF,TGTGCCAGCAGCTTTAGTGCCAACACTGAAGCTTTCTTT
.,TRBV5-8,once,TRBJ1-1,CASSPEGLANTEAFF,TGTGCCAGCAGCCCAGAGGGTTTGGCGAACACTGAAGCTTTCTTT
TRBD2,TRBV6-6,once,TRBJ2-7,CASSRTSGAYEQYF,TGTGCCAGCAGCCGGACTAGTGGAGCCTACGAGCAGTACTTC
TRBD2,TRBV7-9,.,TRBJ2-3,CASSHGTRNTDTQYF,TGTGCCAGCAGCCACGGGACTAGAAACACAGATACGCAGTATTTT
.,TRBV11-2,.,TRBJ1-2,CASSHSVPNYGYTF,TGTGCCAGCAGCCATAGCGTACCCAACTATGGCTACACCTTC
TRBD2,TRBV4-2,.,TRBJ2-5,CASSQTSGGVQETQYF,TGTGCCAGCAGCCAGACTAGCGGGGGAGTCCAAGAGACCCAGTACTTC
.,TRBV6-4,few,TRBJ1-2,CASSVNSGYGYTF,TGTGCCAGCAGTGTGAACAGCGGCTATGGCTACACCTTC
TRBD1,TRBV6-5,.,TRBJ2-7,CATRQGRSEQYF,TGTGCCACCAGACAGGGTAGGTCCGAGCAGTACTTC
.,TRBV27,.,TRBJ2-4,CASSSRATKNIQYF,TGTGCCAGCAGCTCAAGGGCGACCAAAAACATTCAGTACTTC
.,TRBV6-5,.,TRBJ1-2,CASSYSRDIFYGYTF,TGTGCCAGCAGTTACTCCCGGGACATCTTCTATGGCTACACCTTC
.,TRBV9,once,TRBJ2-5,CASSVEARGETQYF,TGTGCCAGCAGCGTAGAGGCTAGGGGGGAGACCCAGTACTTC
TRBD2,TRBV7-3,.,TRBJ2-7,CASSLTRTSGRRGRDEQYF,TGTGCCAGCAGCTTAACCCGGACTAGCGGGAGACGTGGCCGGGACGAGCAGTACTTC
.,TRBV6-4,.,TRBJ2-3,CASSDSLGDTQYF,TGTGCCAGCAGTGACTCACTAGGGGATACGCAGTATTTT
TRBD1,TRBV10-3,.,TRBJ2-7,CAISDGDRVVNKQYF,TGTGCCATCAGTGATGGGGACAGGGTGGTGAATAAGCAGTACTTC
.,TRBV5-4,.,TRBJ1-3,CASSDFGNTIYF,TGTGCCAGCAGCGACTTTGGAAACACCATATATTTT
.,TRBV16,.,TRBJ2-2,CASSQHLSGELFF,TGTGCCAGCAGCCAACACTTGTCCGGGGAGCTGTTTTTT
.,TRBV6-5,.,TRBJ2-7,CASSYMDSSYEQYF,TGTGCCAGCAGTTACATGGACAGCTCCTACGAGCAGTACTTC
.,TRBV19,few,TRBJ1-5,CATSPTGTQPGPQHF,TGTGCCACCTCTCCGACCGGGACCCAGCCGGGGCCCCAGCATTTT
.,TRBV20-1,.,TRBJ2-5,CSATGETQYF,TGCAGTGCTACTGGGGAGACCCAGTACTTC
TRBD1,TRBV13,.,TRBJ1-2,CASSFRTGTNYGYTF,TGTGCCAGCAGCTTCCGGACAGGAACTAACTATGGCTACACCTTC
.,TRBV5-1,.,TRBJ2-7,CASSLVRDEQYF,TGCGCCAGCAGCTTGGTTAGGGACGAGCAGTACTTC
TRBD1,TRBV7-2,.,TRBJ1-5,CASSKRTGDQPQHF,TGTGCCAGCAGCAAAAGGACAGGGGATCAGCCCCAGCATTTT
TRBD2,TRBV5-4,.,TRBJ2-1,CASSLQSSGGYNEQFF,TGTGCCAGCAGCTTGCAGTCTAGCGGGGGGTACAATGAGCAGTTCTTC
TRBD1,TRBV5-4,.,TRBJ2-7,CASSLGRPGTGFEQYF,TGTGCCAGCAGCTTGGGACGTCCCGGGACAGGGTTCGAGCAGTACTTC
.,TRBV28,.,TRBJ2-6,CASSSPSGGLSGANVLTF,TGTGCCAGCAGTTCCCCGAGTGGGGGGCTCTCTGGGGCCAACGTCCTGACTTTC
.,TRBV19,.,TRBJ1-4,CASTDPQVNLFEKLFF,TGTGCCAGTACCGATCCACAGGTGAACCTATTCGAAAAACTGTTTTTT
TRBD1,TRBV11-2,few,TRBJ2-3,CASSLETDRGRRDTQYF,TGTGCCAGCAGCTTAGAAACCGACAGGGGGCGCAGAGATACGCAGTATTTT
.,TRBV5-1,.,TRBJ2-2,CASSLPWAGNTGELFF,TGCGCCAGCAGCCTCCCCTGGGCAGGGAACACCGGGGAGCTGTTTTTT
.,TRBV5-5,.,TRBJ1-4,CASSPASTGGEKLFF,TGTGCCAGCAGCCCCGCGTCAACAGGAGGGGAAAAACTGTTTTTT
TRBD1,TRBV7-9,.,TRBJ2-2,CASSWTGISGELFF,TGTGCCAGCAGCTGGACAGGGATTTCCGGGGAGCTGTTTTTT
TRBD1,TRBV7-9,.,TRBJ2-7,CASSLQGVHEQYF,TGTGCCAGCAGCTTACAGGGGGTCCACGAGCAGTACTTC
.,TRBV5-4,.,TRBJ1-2,CASSPRGRGADGYTF,TGTGCCAGCAGCCCGCGGGGAAGGGGAGCGGATGGCTACACCTTC
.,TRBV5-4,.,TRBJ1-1,CASSLEGQAPFEAFF,TGTGCCAGCAGCTTGGAGGGCCAGGCGCCCTTTGAAGCTTTCTTT
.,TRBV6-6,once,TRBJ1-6,CASTAGTQYSPLHF,TGTGCCAGCACCGCCGGGACACAATACTCACCCCTCCACTTT
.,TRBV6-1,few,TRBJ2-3,CASRSAATSDTQYF,TGTGCCAGCAGATCGGCGGCAACTTCGGATACGCAGTATTTT
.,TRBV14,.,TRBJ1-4,CASSAPQGEKLFF,TGTGCCAGCAGCGCACCACAAGGTGAAAAACTGTTTTTT
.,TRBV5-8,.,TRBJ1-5,CASSLLVAATNQPQHF,TGTGCCAGCAGCTTGTTGGTAGCGGCCACCAATCAGCCCCAGCATTTT
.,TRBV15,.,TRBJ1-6,CATSRDPTGSYNSPLHF,TGTGCCACCAGCAGGGATCCTACAGGCTCCTATAATTCACCCCTCCACTTT
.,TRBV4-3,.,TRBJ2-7,CASSQDLGVGPYEQYF,TGCGCCAGCAGCCAAGATTTGGGGGTAGGCCCCTACGAGCAGTACTTC
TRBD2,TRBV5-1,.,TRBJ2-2,CASQRTSGIPYEELFF,TGCGCCAGCCAGCGGACTAGCGGGATCCCTTATGAGGAGCTGTTTTTT
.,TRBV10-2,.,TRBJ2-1,CASSSGLAVRFEQFF,TGCGCCAGCAGTTCAGGACTGGCAGTCCGGTTTGAGCAGTTCTTC
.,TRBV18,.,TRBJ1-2,CASRLGRGDEGYTF,TGTGCCAGCCGGCTGGGTCGAGGGGACGAGGGCTACACCTTC
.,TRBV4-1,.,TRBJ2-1,CASSQLRGLAYNEQFF,TGCGCCAGCAGCCAGCTGAGAGGGCTGGCCTACAATGAGCAGTTCTTC
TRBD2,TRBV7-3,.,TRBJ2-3,CASSPQAVVRGSLTDTQYF,TGTGCCAGCAGCCCACAGGCCGTAGTACGCGGGAGTCTCACAGATACGCAGTATTTT
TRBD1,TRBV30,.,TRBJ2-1,CAWDRDRTYNEQFF,TGTGCCTGGGACCGGGACAGAACCTACAATGAGCAGTTCTTC
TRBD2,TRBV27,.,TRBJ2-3,CASSLLAGVSDTQYF,TGTGCCAGCAGTTTACTAGCGGGAGTCTCAGATACGCAGTATTTT